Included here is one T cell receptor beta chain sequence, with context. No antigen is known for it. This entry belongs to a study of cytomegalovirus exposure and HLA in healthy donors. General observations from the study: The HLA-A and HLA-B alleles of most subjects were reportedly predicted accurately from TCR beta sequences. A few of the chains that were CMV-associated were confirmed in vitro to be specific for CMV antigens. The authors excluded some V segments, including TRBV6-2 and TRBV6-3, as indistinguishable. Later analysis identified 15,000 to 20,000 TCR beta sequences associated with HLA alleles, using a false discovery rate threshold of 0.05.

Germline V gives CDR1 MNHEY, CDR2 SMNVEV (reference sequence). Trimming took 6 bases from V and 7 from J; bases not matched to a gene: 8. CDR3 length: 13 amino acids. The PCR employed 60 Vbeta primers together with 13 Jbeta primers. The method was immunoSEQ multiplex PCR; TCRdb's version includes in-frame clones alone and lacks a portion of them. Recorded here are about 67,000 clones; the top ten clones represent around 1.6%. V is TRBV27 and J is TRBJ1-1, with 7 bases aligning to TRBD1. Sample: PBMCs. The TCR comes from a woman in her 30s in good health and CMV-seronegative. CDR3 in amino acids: CASSIGTAGEAFF. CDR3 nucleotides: TGTGCCAGCAGCATAGGGACAGCGGGTGAAGCTTTCTTT.